The 23 T cell receptor beta chains below come from one sample, sequenced in a study of T cells in localized non-small cell lung cancer. Clones were sequenced by immunoSEQ multiplex PCR, and TCRdb holds only the in-frame ones, with some missing. The sample comprises about 74,000 clones, roughly 80% of which are singletons, and 1% to 1.5% rests with the top ten. The sequencing here drew on peripheral blood, taken before any cancer treatment. These receptors all come from a female donor at least 60 years old with stage I lung adenocarcinoma.

The chain recombines TRBV9 with TRBJ1-2; D not resolved. Trimming cost V 4 bases and J 13 bases, with 17 bases left between them. Germline V gene sequence: CDR1 SGDLS, CDR2 YYNGEE. The CDR3 sequence is 12 residues long. CDR3: CASSRVQMAGTF. Here the CDR3 DNA reads TGTGCCAGCAGCCGGGTCCAGATGGCTGGCACCTTC.

The rearrangement uses TRBV28 and TRBJ1-2, with TRBD1 matching over 8 bases. CDR1 is MDHEN, CDR2 SYDVKM, per germline. This CDR3 spans 17 amino acids. After removal of 1 base from V and 0 bases from J, the junction contained 7 bases not matched to a gene. Here the CDR3 reads CASSLYQGATSNYGYTF. The CDR3 DNA follows: TGTGCCAGCAGTTTATATCAGGGGGCGACTTCTAACTATGGCTACACCTTC.

The chain is built from TRBV19 and TRBJ1-1; D is perhaps TRBD1 (5 bases). The V end lost 6 bases, the J end lost 1 base, and 12 bases lay between the germline ends. The CDR3 sequence is 14 residues long. CDR1 and CDR2 (germline): LNHDA, SQIVND (reference sequence). The CDR3 protein is CASRRGEANTEAFF. The CDR3 bases are TGTGCCAGTAGAAGGGGTGAAGCGAACACTGAAGCTTTCTTT.

The rearrangement joins TRBV4-1 to TRBJ2-1; 8 positions agree with TRBD2. J was trimmed by 9 bases and V by 0 bases; bases with no gene match: 10. The V gene's germline CDR1 is MGHRA and CDR2 YSYEKL. The CDR3 is 16 amino acids. The CDR3 protein is CASSQDSLAGWSEQFF. CDR3 DNA sequence: TGCGCCAGCAGCCAAGATAGTCTAGCGGGCTGGTCTGAGCAGTTCTTC.

The chain has TRBV4-2 and TRBJ2-7, with 10 bases that match TRBD1. Looked up from germline, CDR1 is LGHNA and CDR2 is YNFKEQ. The CDR3 runs 16 residues. V shed 3 bases, J shed 0 bases, and the junction held 5 bases outside the gene matches. The CDR3 nucleotides read TGTGCCAGCAGCCAGGGACAGGGGTCGAGCTCCTACGAGCAGTACTTC. Amino acid sequence: CASSQGQGSSSYEQYF.

The V gene is TRBV18, the J gene TRBJ1-2; D uncertain. V lost 6 bases, J lost 3 bases, and 14 bases lay in between. The germline CDR1 and CDR2 sequences are KGHSH and LQKENI. The CDR3 loop spans 14 amino acids. CDR3 bases: TGTGCCAGCTCTCAAACTGACATCGACTATGGCTACACCTTC. Protein product: CASSQTDIDYGYTF.

The J gene is TRBJ2-7, the V gene TRBV11-2, with D perhaps TRBD2 (6 bases). V was trimmed by 3 bases and J by 7 bases, leaving 16 bases between them. Germline lookup yields CDR1 SGHAT and CDR2 FQNNGV. The CDR3 sequence is 14 residues long. As DNA, the CDR3 is TGTGCCAGCAGCTTGGGGCTACTCGGAGGGGAGCAGTACTTC. Translated: CASSLGLLGGEQYF.

Of note for this clone: This specimen includes other DNA sequences encoding the same CDR3. The chain couples TRBV9 to TRBJ2-3; D might be TRBD2 (5 bases). Trimming left V 2 bases short and J 4 bases short, with 8 bases between. CDR3 length equals 13 residues. Germline lookup yields CDR1 SGDLS and CDR2 YYNGEE. The CDR3, as DNA: TGTGCCAGCAGCGTCGACGGGGCAGATACGCAGTATTTT. Its protein product is CASSVDGADTQYF. Complete variable domain (other parts from reference TRBV9 and TRBJ2-3): DSGVTQTPKHLITATGQRVTLRCSPRSGDLSVYWYQQSLDQGLQFLIQYYNGEERAKGNILERFSAQQFPDLHSELNLSSLELGDSALYFCASSVDGADTQYFGPGTRLTVL.

V gene TRBV5-4 combines with J gene TRBJ1-1, with 7 bases fitting TRBD1. Germline V gene data show CDR1 as SGHNT and CDR2 as YYREEE (reference sequence). After removal of 3 bases from V and 3 bases from J, the junction contained 8 bases not matched to a gene. This CDR3 region has 15 residues. The CDR3, as DNA: TGTGCCAGCAGCTCAAACAGGGGATTGGACACTGAAGCTTTCTTT. Protein sequence: CASSSNRGLDTEAFF.

This chain joins TRBV7-9 and TRBJ2-7; unclear D gene. CDR3 size: 13 residues. With 1 base removed from V and 5 bases from J, the gap between germline ends came to 9 bases. The V gene's germline CDR1 is SEHNR and CDR2 FQNEAQ (reference sequence). The CDR3 region has the DNA TGTGCCAGCAGCTTAGAAGGTAGGGACGAGCAGTACTTC. It translates to CASSLEGRDEQYF. Supplemented by reference TRBV7-9 and TRBJ2-7, the full variable domain reads DTGVSQNPRHKITKRGQNVTFRCDPISEHNRLYWYRQTLGQGPEFLTYFQNEAQLEKSRLLSDRFSAERPKGSFSTLEIQRTEQGDSAMYLCASSLEGRDEQYFGPGTRLTVT.

V is TRBV2 and J is TRBJ2-6; D is possibly TRBD2 (6 bases). The germline V and J ends were trimmed by 8 bases and 0 bases, with 11 bases remaining between them. The CDR3 totals 15 residues. CDR1 and CDR2 (germline): SNHLY, FYNNEI. The CDR3 bases are TGTGCCAGCCGGCGGGGAAGCTCTGGGGCCAACGTCCTGACTTTC. It translates to CASRRGSSGANVLTF.

This clone turned up a few times. Here the CDR3 reads CASSLNWSSGNTIYF. The CDR3 coding sequence is TGTGCCAGCAGCTTAAATTGGAGCTCTGGAAACACCATATATTTT. V usage is TRBV7-2 and J usage is TRBJ1-3, with D unresolved. Per germline, CDR1 SGHTA and CDR2 FQGNSA. This CDR3 is 15 amino acids long. Trimming shortened V by 2 bases and J by 0 bases, and 8 bases separated the two germline ends.

The J gene is TRBJ1-2, the V gene TRBV10-3, with unresolved D. The V gene lost 0 bases and the J gene lost 2 bases, with 13 bases spanning the gap. The CDR3 has 16 residues. Germline CDR1 and CDR2: ENHRY and SYGVKD. CDR3 amino acids: CAISESQPYSNYGYTF. CDR3 nucleotides: TGTGCCATCAGTGAGTCGCAGCCTTACTCCAACTATGGCTACACCTTC.

V is TRBV4-2 and J is TRBJ2-4; TRBD2 matches at 7 bases. CDR3 length: 17 residues. Trimming took 1 base from V and 0 from J; bases not matched to a gene: 6. The germline V gene has CDR1 LGHNA and CDR2 YNFKEQ. The CDR3 protein is CASSQGTSALAKNIQYF. The CDR3 nucleotides read TGTGCCAGCAGCCAAGGTACTAGCGCACTAGCCAAAAACATTCAGTACTTC.

This clone was detected only once. The chain recombines TRBV2 with TRBJ1-2; D unresolved. Germline CDR1 reads SNHLY; CDR2 reads FYNNEI. V was shortened by 3 bases and J by 6 bases, with 17 bases between the two germline ends. The CDR3 is 15 residues long. The CDR3 DNA follows: TGTGCCAGCAGTGACCGGGATCTCTCGGGCGATGGCTACACCTTC. It codes for CASSDRDLSGDGYTF.

The chain is built from TRBV6-6 and TRBJ1-1, with D possibly matching TRBD1 (5 bases). Between the trimmed V and J ends, which lost 5 bases and 3 bases, there was a span of 10 bases. This CDR3 comprises 13 residues. Germline V gene data show CDR1 as MNHNY and CDR2 as SVGAGI (reference sequence). Written as DNA, the CDR3 is TGTGCCAGCAGTAAGGACATTTACACTGAAGCTTTCTTT. This translates into CASSKDIYTEAFF.

In its sample, this clone was seen a few times. The chain links TRBV5-1 to TRBJ1-5, with a possible D match to TRBD1 (6 bases). The CDR3 spans 15 residues. The germline V gene has CDR1 SGHRS and CDR2 YFSETQ. Trimming cost V 0 bases and J 6 bases, with 13 bases left between them. As DNA, the CDR3 is TGCGCCAGCAGCTTGGAGGGGGTAAGCGGTCAGCCCCAGCATTTT. This translates into CASSLEGVSGQPQHF.

V is TRBV19 and J is TRBJ2-2; D gene unclear. The CDR3 has 14 amino acids. The V gene's germline CDR1 is LNHDA and CDR2 SQIVND (reference sequence). Trimming took 7 bases from V and 1 from J, leaving 10 bases between them. The CDR3 here is CASTLRENTGELFF. CDR3 coding DNA: TGTGCCAGTACCCTCAGAGAGAACACCGGGGAGCTGTTTTTT.

The J gene is TRBJ1-1, the V gene TRBV10-1; 7 nucleotides match TRBD1. Germline CDR1 reads WNHNN; CDR2 reads SYGVQD (reference sequence). The CDR3 is 13 residues long. With V trimmed by 7 bases and J by 1 base, 3 bases remained unmatched. CDR3: CASTRDRNTEAFF. CDR3 bases: TGCGCCAGCACCAGGGACAGGAACACTGAAGCTTTCTTT.

CDR3 DNA sequence: TGTGCCACGAGGGGGGGGAGGGCACGCCCCTCCTACGAGCAGTACTTC. Translation: CATRGGRARPSYEQYF. J is TRBJ2-7 and V is TRBV10-3, with D possibly TRBD2 on 7 matching bases. The CDR3 covers 16 residues. CDR1 and CDR2 from the germline V gene are ENHRY and SYGVKD. Trimming shortened V by 10 bases and J by 0 bases, and 22 bases separated the two germline ends.

This clone was counted a single time. This chain connects TRBV28 to TRBJ1-2; D not resolved. Trimming took off 4 bases at V and 3 bases at J, with 18 bases between the two ends. CDR3 length: 16 amino acids. Germline CDR1 reads MDHEN; CDR2 reads SYDVKM. CDR3 in amino acids: CASSSPRAPRDYGYTF. The CDR3 nucleotides read TGTGCCAGCAGTTCGCCTCGGGCCCCGAGGGACTATGGCTACACCTTC.

The J gene is TRBJ2-2, the V gene TRBV7-2, with D possibly TRBD1 on 6 matching bases. Germline CDR1 is SGHTA and CDR2 is FQGNSA. This CDR3 has 16 residues. The V end was cut by 4 bases, the J end by 7 bases, with 19 bases between. The CDR3 nucleotides are TGTGCCAGCAGCTCAGGGACCAAAGAGGGGGACGGGGAGCTGTTTTTT. Translating gives CASSSGTKEGDGELFF.

The chain carries TRBV20-1 and TRBJ2-5; D gene ambiguous. The CDR3 is made up of 11 amino acids. Trimming took 4 bases from V and 3 from J, leaving 6 bases between them. CDR1 DFQATT and CDR2 SNEGSKA come from the germline V gene (reference sequence). The CDR3 DNA reads TGCAGTGCTACTTCTAAAGAGACCCAGTACTTC. It specifies CSATSKETQYF.